The 8 T cell receptor beta chains below come from one sample, sequenced in a study of cytotoxic CD8 clonotypes in ibrutinib-treated CLL. The data were produced by immunoSEQ multiplex PCR, yet TCRdb's version contains in-frame clones alone and is incomplete. The sample includes 150,000 or so clones, approximately 80% of them seen just once. Material: PBMCs, obtained after 36 months of ibrutinib treatment. These receptors were obtained from a human donor with chronic lymphocytic leukemia.

DNA of the CDR3: TGTGCCAGCAGCTTCGGCGGGAGGGTGTACGAGCAGTACTTC. It encodes CASSFGGRVYEQYF. The rearrangement uses TRBV7-2 and TRBJ2-7; 9 bases agree with TRBD2. CDR3 length: 14 amino acids. The germline V gene encodes CDR1 SGHTA and CDR2 FQGNSA. V shed 3 bases, J shed 4 bases, and the junction held 4 bases outside the gene matches. The variable domain in full, with the rest retrieved from reference TRBV7-2 and TRBJ2-7, is GAGVSQSPSNKVTEKGKDVELRCDPISGHTALYWYRQSLGQGLEFLIYFQGNSAPDKSGLPSDRFSAERTGGSVSTLTIQRTQQEDSAVYLCASSFGGRVYEQYFGPGTRLTVT.

This chain links TRBV4-1 with TRBJ2-2, with D maybe TRBD1 (5 bases). Germline CDR1 MGHRA, CDR2 YSYEKL. The CDR3 spans 15 residues. V dropped 2 bases and J dropped 6 bases, with 13 bases sitting between them. CDR3 DNA: TGCGCCAGCAGCCAATTCCAGGGCTCTGCCGGGGAGCTGTTTTTT. Protein sequence: CASSQFQGSAGELFF.

The chain links TRBV5-1 to TRBJ1-3, with 9 bases matching TRBD1. The CDR3 totals 16 residues. Germline V CDR1 and CDR2: SGHRS, YFSETQ. The junction had 5 bases not matched to a gene; V was cut back by 4 bases and J by 0 bases. The CDR3 coding sequence is TGCGCCAGCAGCAATCCACAGGGGGCCTCTGGAAACACCATATATTTT. Translation gives CASSNPQGASGNTIYF.

This clone was counted only a few times. The rearrangement links TRBV4-2 to TRBJ2-7, with a possible D match to TRBD1 (5 bases). Germline V gene sequence: CDR1 LGHNA, CDR2 YNFKEQ. V lost 3 bases, J lost 0 bases, and 6 bases lay in between. This CDR3 is built from 13 residues. CDR3 protein: CASSHDSSYEQYF. The DNA for the CDR3 is TGTGCCAGCAGCCACGACAGCTCCTACGAGCAGTACTTC.

CDR3 sequence: CASSVATGLAGLSSYNEQFF. CDR3 coding DNA: TGTGCCAGCAGCGTAGCTACTGGGCTAGCGGGACTAAGCTCCTACAATGAGCAGTTCTTC. The rearrangement joins TRBV9 to TRBJ2-1, with 9 bases that match TRBD2. CDR3 length: 20 amino acids. The germline V gene has CDR1 SGDLS and CDR2 YYNGEE. V trimming: 0 bases; J trimming: 0 bases; junction bases outside the gene matches: 13.

The V call is TRBV29-1, the J call TRBJ1-2, with D tentatively TRBD1 (5 bases). The ends were cut back, 4 bases at V and 4 bases at J, with 13 bases in the middle. Germline V gene data show CDR1 as SQVTM and CDR2 as ANQGSEA. This CDR3 spans 13 amino acids. The CDR3 DNA sequence: TGCAGCGTTGCCGAGGGGAGGGTCTATGGCTACACCTTC. Translating it yields CSVAEGRVYGYTF. Filled out from reference TRBV29-1 and TRBJ1-2, the complete variable domain reads SAVISQKPSRDICQRGTSLTIQCQVDSQVTMMFWYRQQPGQSLTLIATANQGSEATYESGFVIDKFPISRPNLTFSTLTVSNMSPEDSSIYLCSVAEGRVYGYTFGSGTRLTVV.

The chain recombines TRBV6-5 with TRBJ1-1, with D possibly TRBD1 on 5 matching bases. Trimming cost V 7 bases and J 3 bases, with 12 bases left between them. CDR3 length: 13 residues. Germline-derived CDR1 and CDR2 are MNHEY and SVGAGI. CDR3: CASMGLPHTEAFF. In DNA, the CDR3 is TGTGCCAGCATGGGACTCCCGCACACTGAAGCTTTCTTT.

The chain is built from TRBV9 and TRBJ2-7, with D unresolved. Germline loops: CDR1 SGDLS, CDR2 YYNGEE. The CDR3 totals 14 residues. Trimming shortened V by 0 bases and J by 3 bases, and 10 bases separated the two germline ends. CDR3 amino acids: CASSVDPTSYEQYF. CDR3 DNA: TGTGCCAGCAGCGTAGACCCGACAAGCTACGAGCAGTACTTC.